The 13 T cell receptor beta chains listed next were all sequenced from one sample in a study of beta chain features in type 1 diabetes. Expressed TCRB transcripts got sequenced, as all isolated RNA was reverse transcribed. Sequenced by immunoSEQ multiplex PCR; TCRdb stores in-frame clones only, minus some. This table has under 500,000 clones, about 32% appearing once. Sequencing was performed on naive CD4+ T cells from blood. The receptors were gathered from a man younger than 35 in good health.

The rearrangement joins TRBV28 to TRBJ1-2; D might be TRBD1 (6 bases). From germline, CDR1 is MDHEN and CDR2 SYDVKM. V lost 5 bases and J 7 bases, leaving 17 bases between the germline ends. The CDR3 totals 14 residues. The DNA for the CDR3 is TGTGCCAGCAGTACAAGCACAGGGCTAGGTGGCTACACCTTC. This sequence encodes CASSTSTGLGGYTF.

The rearrangement links TRBV29-1 to TRBJ2-7; 8 bases map to TRBD1. Germline trimming cut 6 bases from V and 3 bases from J; bases unmatched to any gene: 7. In germline, CDR1 is SQVTM, CDR2 ANQGSEA. The CDR3 is 13 residues long. CDR3 sequence reads: CSVRDRTNYEQYF. The CDR3 DNA reads TGCAGCGTGAGGGACAGGACAAACTACGAGCAGTACTTC.

V is TRBV9 and J is TRBJ1-2; weak D call: TRBD1 (5 bases). Trimming removed 3 bases from V and 3 bases from J, with 12 bases in between. The germline gives CDR1 SGDLS, CDR2 YYNGEE. The CDR3 extends over 14 amino acids. CDR3 nucleotides: TGTGCCAGCAGCGCGTATGACAGCTACTATGGCTACACCTTC. It is translated as CASSAYDSYYGYTF.

The CDR3 coding sequence is TGTGCCAGCAGCTTAGCTGGACAGAGTCCGGCCGGGGAGCTGTTTTTT. It translates to CASSLAGQSPAGELFF. This chain connects TRBV7-3 to TRBJ2-2; possibly TRBD1 for D (6 bases). Germline V gene lookup returns CDR1 SGHTA and CDR2 FQGTGA. The CDR3 length is 16 residues. Trimming left V 2 bases short and J 6 bases short, with 16 bases between. Drawing the rest from reference TRBV7-3 and TRBJ2-2, the complete variable domain is GAGVSQTPSNKVTEKGKYVELRCDPISGHTALYWYRQSLGQGPEFLIYFQGTGAADDSGLPNDRFFAVRPEGSVSTLKIQRTERGDSAVYLCASSLAGQSPAGELFFGEGSRLTVL.

This chain joins TRBV29-1 and TRBJ1-1, with TRBD1 matching 8 bases. In germline, CDR1 is SQVTM, CDR2 ANQGSEA. The CDR3 sequence is 13 residues long. For the CDR3, the DNA is TGCATCGCAGACCGACAGGGGAGAACTGAAGCTTTCTTT. It translates to CIADRQGRTEAFF.

The chain carries TRBV18 and TRBJ1-1, with D tentatively TRBD1 (6 bases). Trimming shortened V by 3 bases and J by 5 bases, and 10 bases separated the two germline ends. The CDR3 covers 13 residues. Germline lookup yields CDR1 KGHSH and CDR2 LQKENI. The CDR3 nucleotides are TGTGCCAGCTCACCCGGGGGCTGGACTGAAGCTTTCTTT. Its translation: CASSPGGWTEAFF.

In its sample, this clone was seen a few times. This same CDR3 is encoded by further DNA sequences in the sample. The rearrangement uses TRBV29-1 and TRBJ2-5, with 11 nucleotides matching TRBD2. This CDR3 has 13 amino acids. V shed 6 bases and J 5 bases; nucleotides not matched to a gene: 5. Germline V lookup: CDR1 SQVTM, CDR2 ANQGSEA. CDR3 bases: TGCAGCGTGCGCACTAGCGGGAGCGAGACCCAGTACTTC. Protein: CSVRTSGSETQYF.

The V call is TRBV7-8, the J call TRBJ2-1, with TRBD2 matching over 10 bases. Losses at the gene ends were 8 bases for V and 4 bases for J; bases not matched to a gene: 5. The CDR3 contains 14 residues. The germline gives CDR1 SGHVS, CDR2 FQNEAQ. In DNA form, the CDR3 reads TGTGCCAGCGGCCTAGCGGGAGAGTACAATGAGCAGTTCTTC. It codes for CASGLAGEYNEQFF. Filled out from reference TRBV7-8 and TRBJ2-1, the complete variable domain reads GAGVSQSPRYKVAKRGQDVALRCDPISGHVSLFWYQQALGQGPEFLTYFQNEAQLDKSGLPSDRFFAERPEGSVSTLKIQRTQQEDSAVYLCASGLAGEYNEQFFGPGTRLTVL.

The rearrangement uses TRBV29-1 and TRBJ2-7; D might be TRBD2 (6 bases). There are 13 residues in the CDR3. Looked up from germline, CDR1 is SQVTM and CDR2 is ANQGSEA. V lost 4 bases, J lost 2 bases, and 12 bases lay in between. The DNA of the CDR3 is TGCAGCGTTGGAAATAGCGGCACCTACGAGCAGTACTTC. This sequence encodes CSVGNSGTYEQYF.

The table lists this clone with a few counts. CDR3 amino acids: CAISLDSPDTQYF. The DNA for the CDR3 is TGTGCCATCAGTCTCGACTCGCCAGATACGCAGTATTTT. This sequence joins TRBV10-3 and TRBJ2-3; no reliable D call. Trimming shortened V by 5 bases and J by 4 bases, and 10 bases separated the two germline ends. The germline V gene has CDR1 ENHRY and CDR2 SYGVKD. The CDR3 runs 13 residues.

The chain recombines TRBV30 with TRBJ2-2; 11 nucleotides match TRBD2. The CDR3 is made up of 17 amino acids. Trimming removed 3 bases from V and 0 bases from J; junction bases left unmatched: 6. Germline V gives CDR1 GTSNPN, CDR2 SVGIG (reference sequence). The DNA for the CDR3 is TGTGCCTGGAGCCGACTAGCGGGAATCGCGAACACCGGGGAGCTGTTTTTT. Translated, it gives CAWSRLAGIANTGELFF.

The chain is built from TRBV11-2 and TRBJ2-3, with D hard to call. V was trimmed by 3 bases and J by 9 bases, leaving 4 bases between them. Germline loops: CDR1 SGHAT, CDR2 FQNNGV. CDR3 length equals 10 residues. Written as DNA, the CDR3 is TGTGCCAGCAGCTTTATAACGCAGTATTTT. Its translation: CASSFITQYF.

CDR3 region: CASSFIYEQYF. DNA of the CDR3: TGTGCCAGCAGTTTCATCTACGAGCAGTACTTC. The rearrangement joins TRBV28 to TRBJ2-7; D gene uncertain. CDR1 MDHEN and CDR2 SYDVKM come from the germline V gene. The CDR3 totals 11 residues. Trimming took 3 bases from V and 3 from J, leaving 3 bases between them.